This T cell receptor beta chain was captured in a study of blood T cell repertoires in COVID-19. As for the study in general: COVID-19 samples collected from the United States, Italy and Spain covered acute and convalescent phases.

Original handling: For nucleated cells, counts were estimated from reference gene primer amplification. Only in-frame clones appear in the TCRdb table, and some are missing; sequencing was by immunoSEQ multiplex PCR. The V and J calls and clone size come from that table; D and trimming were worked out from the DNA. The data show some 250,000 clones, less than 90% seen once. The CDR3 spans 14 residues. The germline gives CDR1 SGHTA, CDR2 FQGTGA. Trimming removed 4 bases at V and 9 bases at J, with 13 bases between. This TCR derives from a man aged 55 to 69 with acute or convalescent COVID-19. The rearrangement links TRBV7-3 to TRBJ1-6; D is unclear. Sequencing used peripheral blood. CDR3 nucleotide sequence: TGTGCCAGCAGCTCCCTTGGAGGGCCTTCACCCCTCCACTTT. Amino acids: CASSSLGGPSPLHF.